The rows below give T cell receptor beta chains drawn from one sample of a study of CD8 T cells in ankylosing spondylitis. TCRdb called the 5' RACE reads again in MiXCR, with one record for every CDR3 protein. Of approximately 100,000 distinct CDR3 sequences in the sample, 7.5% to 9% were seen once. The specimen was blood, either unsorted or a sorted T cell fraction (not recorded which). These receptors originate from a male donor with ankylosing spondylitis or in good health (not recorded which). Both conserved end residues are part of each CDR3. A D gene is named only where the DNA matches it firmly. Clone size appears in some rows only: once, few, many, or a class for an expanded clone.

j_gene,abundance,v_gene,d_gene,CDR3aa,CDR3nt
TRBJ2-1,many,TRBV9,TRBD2,CASSVAPGTSDNEQFF,TGTGCCAGCAGCGTAGCCCCCGGGACTAGCGACAATGAGCAGTTCTTC
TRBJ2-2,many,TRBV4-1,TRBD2,CASSGLAGGRGGELFF,TGCGCCAGCTCGGGACTAGCGGGAGGCCGGGGCGGGGAGCTGTTTTTT
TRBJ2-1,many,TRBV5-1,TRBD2,CASSLREGMNEQFF,TGCGCCAGCAGCTTAAGGGAGGGCATGAATGAGCAGTTCTTC
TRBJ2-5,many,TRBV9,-,CASSDSNRAETQYF,TGTGCCAGCAGCGACTCCAACAGGGCGGAGACCCAGTACTTC
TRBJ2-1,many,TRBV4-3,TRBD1,CASSQSGTGGIRFF,TGCGCCAGCAGCCAATCGGGGACAGGGGGCATTAGGTTCTTC
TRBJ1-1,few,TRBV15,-,CATSLDWANTEAFF,TGTGCCACCTCCTTAGACTGGGCGAACACTGAAGCTTTCTTT
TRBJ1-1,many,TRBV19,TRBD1,CASSIGQGANTEAFF,TGTGCCAGTAGTATAGGTCAGGGGGCGAACACTGAAGCTTTCTTT
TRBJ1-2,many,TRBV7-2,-,CASSSGGSVYGYTF,TGTGCCAGCAGCTCCGGGGGTAGTGTTTATGGCTACACCTTC
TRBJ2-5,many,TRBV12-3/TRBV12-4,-,CASGPGETQYF,TGTGCCAGCGGTCCCGGGGAGACCCAGTACTTC
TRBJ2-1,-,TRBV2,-,CASEKVGAYNEQFF,TGTGCCAGCGAGAAGGTGGGGGCCTACAATGAGCAGTTCTTC
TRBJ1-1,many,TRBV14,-,CASSQGKGGIPEAFF,TGTGCCAGCAGCCAAGGGAAAGGGGGGATCCCTGAAGCTTTCTTT
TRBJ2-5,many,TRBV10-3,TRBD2,CAIRDSGEETQYF,TGTGCCATCAGAGATAGCGGGGAAGAGACCCAGTACTTC
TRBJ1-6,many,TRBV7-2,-,CASSLDYSPLHF,TGTGCCAGCAGCTTAGACTATTCACCCCTCCACTTT
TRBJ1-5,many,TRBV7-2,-,CASSLFRGNQPQHF,TGTGCCAGCAGCTTATTTCGGGGAAATCAGCCCCAGCATTTT
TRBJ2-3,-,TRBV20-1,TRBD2,CSARDTQRERDTDTQYF,TGCAGTGCTAGAGATACTCAGCGGGAGCGTGACACAGATACGCAGTATTTT
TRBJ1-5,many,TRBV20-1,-,CSASETNSNQPQHF,TGCAGTGCTAGCGAAACTAATAGCAATCAGCCCCAGCATTTT
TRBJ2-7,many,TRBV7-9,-,CASSFQSYEQYF,TGTGCCAGCAGCTTCCAGTCTTACGAGCAGTACTTC
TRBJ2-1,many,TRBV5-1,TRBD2,CASSLGGRADNEQFF,TGCGCCAGCAGCTTGGGCGGGAGGGCTGACAATGAGCAGTTCTTC
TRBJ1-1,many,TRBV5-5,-,CASSAVGGGHTEAFF,TGTGCCAGCAGCGCGGTGGGAGGCGGACACACTGAAGCTTTCTTT
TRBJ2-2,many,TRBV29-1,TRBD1,CTGQGYTGELFF,TGCACAGGACAGGGATATACCGGGGAGCTGTTTTTT
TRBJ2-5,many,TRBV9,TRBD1,CASSVEEPGGPQETQYF,TGTGCCAGCAGCGTAGAAGAGCCAGGGGGCCCTCAAGAGACCCAGTACTTC
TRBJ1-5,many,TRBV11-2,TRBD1,CASSLEGQGASNQPQHF,TGTGCCAGCAGCTTAGAGGGACAGGGGGCGAGCAATCAGCCCCAGCATTTT
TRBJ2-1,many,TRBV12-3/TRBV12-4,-,CASRKLGEGSYNEQFF,TGTGCCAGCAGAAAGTTGGGGGAAGGCTCCTACAATGAGCAGTTCTTC
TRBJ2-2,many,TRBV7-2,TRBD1,CASSVIGDRFTGELFF,TGTGCCAGCAGCGTAATCGGGGACAGGTTCACCGGGGAGCTGTTTTTT
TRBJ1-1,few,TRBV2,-,CASCGADSGEAFF,TGTGCCAGCTGTGGGGCCGACTCGGGTGAAGCTTTCTTT
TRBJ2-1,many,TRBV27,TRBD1,CASRGTGYSYNEQFF,TGTGCCAGCAGGGGGACAGGGTACTCCTACAATGAGCAGTTCTTC
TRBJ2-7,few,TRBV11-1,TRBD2,CASSLALGLAGGYNSYEQYF,TGTGCCAGCAGCTTAGCGTTGGGACTAGCGGGGGGCTACAACTCCTACGAGCAGTACTTC
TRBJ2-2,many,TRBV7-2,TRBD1,CASSPRDRRGDTGELFF,TGTGCCAGCAGCCCCCGGGACAGACGAGGGGACACCGGGGAGCTGTTTTTT
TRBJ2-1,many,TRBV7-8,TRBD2,CASSLVGSGPSYNEQFF,TGTGCCAGCAGCTTAGTCGGTAGCGGGCCCTCCTACAATGAGCAGTTCTTC
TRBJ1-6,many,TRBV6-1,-,CASTRNSLNNSPLHF,TGTGCCAGCACCCGGAACAGTTTGAATAATTCACCCCTCCACTTT
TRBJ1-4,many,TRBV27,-,CASQARPQNEKLFF,TGTGCCAGCCAGGCCAGGCCCCAAAATGAAAAACTGTTTTTT
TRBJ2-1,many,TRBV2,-,CASRDGRSKSNEQFF,TGTGCCAGCAGAGATGGCAGGTCCAAGTCCAATGAGCAGTTCTTC
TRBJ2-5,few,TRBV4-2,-,CASSQVLTGVETQYF,TGTGCCAGCAGCCAAGTCTTGACGGGAGTTGAGACCCAGTACTTC
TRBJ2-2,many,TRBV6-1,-,CASSESPGWTGELFF,TGTGCCAGCAGTGAATCCCCGGGGTGGACCGGGGAGCTGTTTTTT
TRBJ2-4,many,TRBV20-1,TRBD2,CSAPTSGVAKNIQYF,TGCAGTGCCCCGACTAGCGGGGTAGCCAAAAACATTCAGTACTTC
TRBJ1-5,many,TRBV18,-,CASSSYRGADQPQHF,TGTGCCAGCTCGTCCTATCGGGGGGCGGATCAGCCCCAGCATTTT
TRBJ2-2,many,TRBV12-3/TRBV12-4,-,CASRPRGHNTGELFF,TGTGCCAGCAGACCCAGGGGCCATAACACCGGGGAGCTGTTTTTT
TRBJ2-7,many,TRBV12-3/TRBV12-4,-,CASSLQSRGEQYF,TGTGCCAGCAGTTTGCAATCCCGTGGCGAGCAGTACTTC
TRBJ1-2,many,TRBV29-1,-,CSVVEVDYGYTF,TGCAGCGTTGTGGAGGTGGACTATGGCTACACCTTC
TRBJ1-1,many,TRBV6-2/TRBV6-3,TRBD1,CASSRTGGSNTEAFF,TGTGCCAGCAGCCGTACAGGGGGGTCTAACACTGAAGCTTTCTTT
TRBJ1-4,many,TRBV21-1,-,CASGSAQVNEKLFF,TGTGCCAGCGGGTCGGCCCAGGTGAATGAAAAACTGTTTTTT